Listed below are T cell receptor beta chains from one sample, sequenced in a study of T cells in Graves' hyperthyroidism and ophthalmopathy. Each CDR3 protein is one row after TCRdb ran MiXCR on the multiplex PCR reads. The sample includes hundreds of thousands of distinct CDR3 sequences, about a sixth of them seen just once. The sample was blood. The source is a woman aged 25 to 45 with Graves' hyperthyroidism. Both conserved end residues are part of each CDR3. D genes are given only for firm matches. The size field is filled for only some rows; it gives once, few, many or a size class.

TRBJ2-7	TRBV5-1	few	NA	CASSLVLGGGRLGYEQYF	TGCGCCAGCAGCTTGGTTTTGGGGGGCGGGAGATTGGGATACGAGCAGTACTTC
TRBJ1-1	TRBV10-2	NA	TRBD1	CASKDRKNTEAFF	TGCGCCAGCAAGGACAGGAAGAACACTGAAGCTTTCTTT
TRBJ2-2	TRBV24-1	few	TRBD2	CATSDKGLAGALFTGELFF	TGTGCCACCAGTGACAAGGGACTAGCGGGAGCCCTCTTCACCGGGGAGCTGTTTTTT
TRBJ2-4	TRBV6-1	NA	NA	CASRARGGGNIQYF	TGTGCCAGCCGGGCGAGAGGGGGGGGAAACATTCAGTACTTC
TRBJ2-2	TRBV7-6	many	NA	CASSLTGTSLNTGELFF	TGTGCCAGCAGCCTGACCGGGACTTCCCTCAACACCGGGGAGCTGTTTTTT
TRBJ2-2	TRBV6-1	many	NA	CASSDSGTGELFF	TGTGCCAGCAGTGACAGTGGTACCGGGGAGCTGTTTTTT
TRBJ2-7	TRBV7-9	few	TRBD1	CASSSTGESYEQYF	TGTGCCAGCAGCTCCACAGGGGAGTCCTACGAGCAGTACTTC
TRBJ2-3	TRBV5-1	many	NA	CASSSSGTQTDTQYF	TGCGCCAGCAGCTCCTCCGGGACTCAAACAGATACGCAGTATTTT
TRBJ1-6	TRBV20-1	NA	TRBD1	CSASRSTGTYNSPLHF	TGCAGTGCGTCCAGATCGACAGGGACATATAATTCACCCCTCCACTTT
TRBJ2-2	TRBV6-1	many	TRBD2	CASSEPWLAGDTGELFF	TGTGCCAGCAGTGAACCGTGGCTAGCGGGGGACACCGGGGAGCTGTTTTTT
TRBJ2-3	TRBV4-3	NA	TRBD2	CASSQDGTSGSKDTQYF	TGCGCCAGCAGCCAAGATGGAACTAGCGGGAGTAAGGATACGCAGTATTTT
TRBJ2-5	TRBV28	many	NA	CASSRRRGIAIGETQYF	TGTGCCAGCAGCCGACGGCGGGGCATAGCAATAGGGGAGACCCAGTACTTC
TRBJ2-2	TRBV7-9	once	NA	CASSLRTGTQTGELFF	TGTGCCAGCAGCCTCCGGACGGGAACACAAACCGGGGAGCTGTTTTTT
TRBJ1-2	TRBV12-3/TRBV12-4	many	NA	CASSLVWGGDTF	TGTGCCAGCAGTTTGGTTTGGGGCGGCGACACCTTC
TRBJ2-3	TRBV4-1	few	NA	CASSRSETDTQYF	TGCGCCAGCAGCCGAAGCGAAACAGATACGCAGTATTTT
TRBJ1-2	TRBV12-3/TRBV12-4	once	NA	CASSSLYSQNSYGYTF	TGTGCCAGCAGTTCCCTTTACAGCCAGAATTCCTATGGCTACACCTTC
TRBJ1-1	TRBV5-1	few	NA	CASSPGGVSTEAFF	TGCGCCAGCTCCCCAGGAGGCGTGAGCACTGAAGCTTTCTTT
TRBJ2-3	TRBV5-5	NA	NA	CASSLMAGLPNTDTQYF	TGTGCCAGCAGCTTGATGGCGGGACTTCCTAACACAGATACGCAGTATTTT
TRBJ1-1	TRBV20-1	few	NA	CSAIGNTEAFF	TGCAGTGCAATAGGGAACACTGAAGCTTTCTTT
TRBJ1-4	TRBV28	NA	NA	CASSWDPRVPNNEKLFF	TGTGCCAGCAGTTGGGACCCCAGGGTTCCTAATAATGAAAAACTGTTTTTT
TRBJ2-5	TRBV3-1	NA	TRBD1	CASSATGQGSETQYF	TGTGCCAGCAGTGCAACGGGACAGGGATCAGAGACCCAGTACTTC
TRBJ1-1	TRBV20-1	many	NA	CSASRGTVMNTEAFF	TGCAGTGCTTCCCGTGGGACGGTTATGAACACTGAAGCTTTCTTT
TRBJ2-1	TRBV6-1	many	TRBD2	CASTSPGLAGEESYNEQFF	TGTGCCAGCACCTCTCCGGGACTAGCGGGAGAGGAGTCCTACAATGAGCAGTTCTTC
TRBJ2-2	TRBV20-1	NA	NA	CSAIRADTGELFF	TGCAGTGCTATCAGGGCGGATACCGGGGAGCTGTTTTTT
TRBJ1-1	TRBV11-2	many	NA	CASSLAAGAFF	TGTGCCAGCAGCTTAGCGGCCGGAGCTTTCTTT
TRBJ2-1	TRBV25-1	few	NA	CASSESPGVVDEQFF	TGTGCCAGCAGTGAATCGCCCGGGGTTGTTGATGAGCAGTTCTTC
TRBJ1-1	TRBV20-1	few	NA	CSARRQGIGTEAFF	TGCAGTGCTAGACGTCAGGGAATTGGTACTGAAGCTTTCTTT
TRBJ2-1	TRBV5-5	NA	TRBD2	CASSLRAGGVYNEQFF	TGTGCCAGCAGCTTGAGAGCGGGAGGGGTCTACAATGAGCAGTTCTTC
TRBJ2-3	TRBV2	many	NA	CASSDPSGGTSTDTQYF	TGTGCCAGCAGTGACCCCTCGGGGGGCACAAGCACAGATACGCAGTATTTT
TRBJ2-1	TRBV4-1	NA	TRBD2	CASSQLLAEGSYNEQFF	TGCGCCAGCAGCCAGTTACTAGCGGAGGGCTCCTACAATGAGCAGTTCTTC
TRBJ1-5	TRBV19	few	TRBD1	CASSATGADNQPQHF	TGTGCCAGTAGTGCGACAGGGGCCGACAATCAGCCCCAGCATTTT
TRBJ1-2	TRBV28	NA	TRBD1	CASSPLAPGQGAYGYTF	TGTGCCAGCTCACCTTTAGCCCCGGGACAGGGGGCCTATGGCTACACCTTC
TRBJ1-2	TRBV2	few	NA	CASTSEQPYGYTF	TGTGCCAGCACGTCTGAACAGCCCTATGGCTACACCTTC
TRBJ1-2	TRBV7-2	many	NA	CASSLGRQTNYGYTF	TGTGCCAGCAGCTTAGGACGACAGACTAACTATGGCTACACCTTC
TRBJ2-3	TRBV30	many	NA	CAWSQGAGTDTQYF	TGTGCCTGGAGTCAGGGAGCGGGCACAGATACGCAGTATTTT
TRBJ2-1	TRBV6-1	many	TRBD2	CASHIGTSINEQFF	TGTGCCAGCCACATTGGGACTAGTATCAATGAGCAGTTCTTC
TRBJ1-1	TRBV5-1	many	TRBD1	CASSRGQGARTEAFF	TGCGCCAGCAGCCGAGGACAGGGGGCTCGGACTGAAGCTTTCTTT
TRBJ2-3	TRBV10-3	many	TRBD2	CATQTSGSTDTQYF	TGTGCCACGCAAACTAGCGGGAGCACAGATACGCAGTATTTT
TRBJ2-5	TRBV27	many	NA	CASSLGPETSLGETQYF	TGTGCCAGCAGTTTGGGGCCAGAGACTAGTCTCGGGGAGACCCAGTACTTC
TRBJ1-3	TRBV5-1	few	TRBD1	CASSGTGPSSGNTIYF	TGCGCCAGTTCCGGGACAGGGCCTTCCTCTGGAAACACCATATATTTT
TRBJ2-7	TRBV5-1	many	TRBD2	CASSWEAGYEQYF	TGCGCCAGCAGCTGGGAAGCGGGATACGAGCAGTACTTC
TRBJ2-7	TRBV12-3/TRBV12-4	many	NA	CASSFTGAAYEQYF	TGTGCCAGCAGTTTTACGGGAGCGGCATACGAGCAGTACTTC
TRBJ2-3	TRBV13	few	TRBD1	CASSPGGQGGADTQYF	TGTGCCAGCAGCCCAGGGGGACAGGGGGGCGCAGATACGCAGTATTTT
TRBJ2-7	TRBV28	many	NA	CASSPYRRLARSSYEQYF	TGTGCCAGCAGTCCCTACCGGCGTCTAGCGAGGAGCTCCTACGAGCAGTACTTC
TRBJ1-1	TRBV29-1	many	NA	CSVGGNSEVTEAFF	TGCAGCGTTGGCGGCAACTCGGAGGTCACTGAAGCTTTCTTT
TRBJ1-1	TRBV28	many	NA	CASSLSFGNPEAFF	TGTGCCAGCAGTTTATCATTCGGGAACCCTGAAGCTTTCTTT